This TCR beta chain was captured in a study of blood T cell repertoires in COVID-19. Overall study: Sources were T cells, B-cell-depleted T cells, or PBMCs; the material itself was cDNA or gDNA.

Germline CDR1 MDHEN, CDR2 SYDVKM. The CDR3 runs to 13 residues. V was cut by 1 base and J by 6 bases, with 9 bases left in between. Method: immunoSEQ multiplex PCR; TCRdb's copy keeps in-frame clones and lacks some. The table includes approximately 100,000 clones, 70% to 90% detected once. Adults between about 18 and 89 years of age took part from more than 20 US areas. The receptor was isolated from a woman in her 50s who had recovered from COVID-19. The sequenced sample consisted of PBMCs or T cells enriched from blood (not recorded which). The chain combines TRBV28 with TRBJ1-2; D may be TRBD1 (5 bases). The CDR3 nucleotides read TGTGCCAGCAGTTTATCAGGGTATGATGGCTACACCTTC. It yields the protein CASSLSGYDGYTF.